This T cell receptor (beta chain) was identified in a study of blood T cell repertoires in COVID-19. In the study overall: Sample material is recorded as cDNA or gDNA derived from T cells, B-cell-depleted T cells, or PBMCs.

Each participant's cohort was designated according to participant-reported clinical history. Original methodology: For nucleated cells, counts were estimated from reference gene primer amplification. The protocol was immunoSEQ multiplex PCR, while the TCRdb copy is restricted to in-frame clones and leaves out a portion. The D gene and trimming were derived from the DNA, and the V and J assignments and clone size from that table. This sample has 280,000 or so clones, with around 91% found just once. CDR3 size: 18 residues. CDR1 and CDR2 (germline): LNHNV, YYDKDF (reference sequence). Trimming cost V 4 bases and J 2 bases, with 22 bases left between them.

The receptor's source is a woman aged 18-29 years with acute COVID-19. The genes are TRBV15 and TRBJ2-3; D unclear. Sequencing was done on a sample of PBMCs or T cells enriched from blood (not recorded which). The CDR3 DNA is TGTGCCACCAGCAACCCCGAGGTCACCTCCAGCCTCACAGATACGCAGTATTTT. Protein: CATSNPEVTSSLTDTQYF.